These T cell receptor beta chains were read from a single sample in a study of T cell responses to AZD1222 COVID-19 vaccine. Using immunoSEQ multiplex PCR, the repertoire was profiled, and TCRdb retains in-frame clones only, with some absent. The sample holds about 28,000 clones, around nine tenths seen once. The specimen comprised peripheral blood, sampled on day 0 of AZD1222 vaccination. Every receptor here comes from an adult in good health. Each CDR3 is given with its conserved first and last residue. Fields, in order: D gene, V gene, J gene, CDR3 length, clone size, CDR3 protein, CDR3 DNA. A D gene is named only where the DNA matches it firmly. A clone size is listed for some rows: how often the clone was seen (once, few, many), or a class if it is expanded.

D: NA; V: TRBV7-2; J: TRBJ2-6; length: 14; size: few; CDR3: CASSPKSGPGVLTF; DNA: TGTGCCAGCAGCCCAAAGTCGGGCCCCGGCGTCCTGACTTTC
D: TRBD2; V: TRBV4-3; J: TRBJ2-2; length: 15; size: NA; CDR3: CASSYWGLVGGELFF; DNA: TGCGCCAGCAGCTACTGGGGACTAGTCGGCGGGGAGCTGTTTTTT
D: TRBD1; V: TRBV11-3; J: TRBJ2-5; length: 17; size: NA; CDR3: CASSLGLGRGPQETQYF; DNA: TGTGCCAGCAGCTTAGGCCTGGGCAGGGGGCCCCAAGAGACCCAGTACTTC
D: NA; V: TRBV7-2; J: TRBJ2-5; length: 14; size: NA; CDR3: CASSLISWEETQYF; DNA: TGTGCCAGCAGCTTAATTTCATGGGAAGAGACCCAGTACTTC
D: NA; V: TRBV24-1; J: TRBJ2-3; length: 15; size: NA; CDR3: CATSAPGESTDTQYF; DNA: TGTGCCACCAGTGCCCCCGGGGAGTCCACAGATACGCAGTATTTT
D: NA; V: TRBV7-2; J: TRBJ2-1; length: 15; size: NA; CDR3: CASSLGGVTYNEQFF; DNA: TGTGCCAGCAGCTTAGGAGGCGTGACCTACAATGAGCAGTTCTTC
D: TRBD2; V: TRBV9; J: TRBJ2-7; length: 15; size: NA; CDR3: CASSPRLAGVYEQYF; DNA: TGTGCCAGCAGCCCCCGCCTAGCGGGAGTCTACGAGCAGTACTTC
D: NA; V: TRBV2; J: TRBJ1-1; length: 13; size: few; CDR3: CASSEAEDTEAFF; DNA: TGTGCCAGCAGTGAAGCAGAGGACACCGAAGCTTTCTTT
D: TRBD2; V: TRBV29-1; J: TRBJ2-7; length: 16; size: NA; CDR3: CSVAMTSGRVSYEQYF; DNA: TGCAGCGTTGCGATGACTAGCGGGAGAGTGTCCTACGAGCAGTACTTC
D: TRBD2; V: TRBV5-1; J: TRBJ2-2; length: 16; size: NA; CDR3: CASSQVSGTNTGELFF; DNA: TGCGCCAGCAGCCAAGTTAGCGGGACAAACACCGGGGAGCTGTTTTTT
D: NA; V: TRBV18; J: TRBJ1-1; length: 14; size: NA; CDR3: CASSPVRERTEAFF; DNA: TGTGCCAGCTCACCTGTCAGGGAGAGGACTGAAGCTTTCTTT
D: NA; V: TRBV27; J: TRBJ2-3; length: 17; size: NA; CDR3: CASSFIGPLRSTDTQYF; DNA: TGTGCCAGCAGTTTTATAGGCCCCCTGAGAAGCACAGATACGCAGTATTTT
D: NA; V: TRBV4-1; J: TRBJ1-3; length: 15; size: NA; CDR3: CASSPAPFSGNTIYF; DNA: TGCGCCAGCAGCCCTGCTCCTTTCTCTGGAAACACCATATATTTT
D: NA; V: TRBV9; J: TRBJ1-5; length: 15; size: NA; CDR3: CASSVGGNLNQPQHF; DNA: TGTGCCAGCAGCGTAGGGGGGAACCTCAATCAGCCCCAGCATTTT
D: NA; V: TRBV6-2/TRBV6-3; J: TRBJ2-2; length: 17; size: once; CDR3: CASSSSFGRGKTGELFF; DNA: TGTGCCAGCAGTTCATCGTTTGGCAGGGGTAAAACCGGGGAGCTGTTTTTT
D: NA; V: TRBV6-6; J: TRBJ1-5; length: 16; size: NA; CDR3: CASSYSRVYGNQPQHF; DNA: TGTGCCAGCAGTTACTCTCGAGTATACGGCAATCAGCCCCAGCATTTT
D: NA; V: TRBV2; J: TRBJ1-6; length: 13; size: NA; CDR3: CASRASTGSPLHF; DNA: TGTGCCAGCAGGGCCTCTACTGGTTCACCCCTCCACTTT
D: TRBD1; V: TRBV2; J: TRBJ1-5; length: 13; size: NA; CDR3: CASSGTGDQPQHF; DNA: TGTGCCAGCAGTGGGACAGGAGATCAGCCCCAGCATTTT
D: NA; V: TRBV5-1; J: TRBJ2-1; length: 13; size: NA; CDR3: CASSLDRVDEQFF; DNA: TGCGCCAGCAGCTTGGACAGGGTCGATGAGCAGTTCTTC
D: TRBD1; V: TRBV6-5; J: TRBJ1-1; length: 14; size: NA; CDR3: CASSYGTGGTEAFF; DNA: TGTGCCAGCAGTTACGGAACAGGGGGGACTGAAGCTTTCTTT
D: NA; V: TRBV18; J: TRBJ1-2; length: 14; size: NA; CDR3: CASSLTRTDYGYTF; DNA: TGTGCCAGCTCACTTACCCGGACGGACTATGGCTACACCTTC
D: NA; V: TRBV5-5; J: TRBJ1-1; length: 11; size: NA; CDR3: CASSFNTEAFF; DNA: TGTGCCAGCAGTTTTAACACTGAAGCTTTCTTT